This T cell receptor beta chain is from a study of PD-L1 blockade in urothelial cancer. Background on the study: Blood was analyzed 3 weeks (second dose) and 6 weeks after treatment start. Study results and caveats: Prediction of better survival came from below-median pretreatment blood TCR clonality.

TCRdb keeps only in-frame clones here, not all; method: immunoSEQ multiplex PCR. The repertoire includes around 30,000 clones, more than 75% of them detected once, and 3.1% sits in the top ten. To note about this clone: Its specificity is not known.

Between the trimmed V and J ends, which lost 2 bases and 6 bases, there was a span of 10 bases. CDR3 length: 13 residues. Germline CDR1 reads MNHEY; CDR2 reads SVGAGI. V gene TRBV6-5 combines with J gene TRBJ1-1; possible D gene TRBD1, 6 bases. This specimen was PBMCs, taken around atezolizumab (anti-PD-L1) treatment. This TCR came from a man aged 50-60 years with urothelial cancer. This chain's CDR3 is CASSYVGAAEAFF. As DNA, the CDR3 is TGTGCCAGCAGTTACGTGGGGGCGGCTGAAGCTTTCTTT.